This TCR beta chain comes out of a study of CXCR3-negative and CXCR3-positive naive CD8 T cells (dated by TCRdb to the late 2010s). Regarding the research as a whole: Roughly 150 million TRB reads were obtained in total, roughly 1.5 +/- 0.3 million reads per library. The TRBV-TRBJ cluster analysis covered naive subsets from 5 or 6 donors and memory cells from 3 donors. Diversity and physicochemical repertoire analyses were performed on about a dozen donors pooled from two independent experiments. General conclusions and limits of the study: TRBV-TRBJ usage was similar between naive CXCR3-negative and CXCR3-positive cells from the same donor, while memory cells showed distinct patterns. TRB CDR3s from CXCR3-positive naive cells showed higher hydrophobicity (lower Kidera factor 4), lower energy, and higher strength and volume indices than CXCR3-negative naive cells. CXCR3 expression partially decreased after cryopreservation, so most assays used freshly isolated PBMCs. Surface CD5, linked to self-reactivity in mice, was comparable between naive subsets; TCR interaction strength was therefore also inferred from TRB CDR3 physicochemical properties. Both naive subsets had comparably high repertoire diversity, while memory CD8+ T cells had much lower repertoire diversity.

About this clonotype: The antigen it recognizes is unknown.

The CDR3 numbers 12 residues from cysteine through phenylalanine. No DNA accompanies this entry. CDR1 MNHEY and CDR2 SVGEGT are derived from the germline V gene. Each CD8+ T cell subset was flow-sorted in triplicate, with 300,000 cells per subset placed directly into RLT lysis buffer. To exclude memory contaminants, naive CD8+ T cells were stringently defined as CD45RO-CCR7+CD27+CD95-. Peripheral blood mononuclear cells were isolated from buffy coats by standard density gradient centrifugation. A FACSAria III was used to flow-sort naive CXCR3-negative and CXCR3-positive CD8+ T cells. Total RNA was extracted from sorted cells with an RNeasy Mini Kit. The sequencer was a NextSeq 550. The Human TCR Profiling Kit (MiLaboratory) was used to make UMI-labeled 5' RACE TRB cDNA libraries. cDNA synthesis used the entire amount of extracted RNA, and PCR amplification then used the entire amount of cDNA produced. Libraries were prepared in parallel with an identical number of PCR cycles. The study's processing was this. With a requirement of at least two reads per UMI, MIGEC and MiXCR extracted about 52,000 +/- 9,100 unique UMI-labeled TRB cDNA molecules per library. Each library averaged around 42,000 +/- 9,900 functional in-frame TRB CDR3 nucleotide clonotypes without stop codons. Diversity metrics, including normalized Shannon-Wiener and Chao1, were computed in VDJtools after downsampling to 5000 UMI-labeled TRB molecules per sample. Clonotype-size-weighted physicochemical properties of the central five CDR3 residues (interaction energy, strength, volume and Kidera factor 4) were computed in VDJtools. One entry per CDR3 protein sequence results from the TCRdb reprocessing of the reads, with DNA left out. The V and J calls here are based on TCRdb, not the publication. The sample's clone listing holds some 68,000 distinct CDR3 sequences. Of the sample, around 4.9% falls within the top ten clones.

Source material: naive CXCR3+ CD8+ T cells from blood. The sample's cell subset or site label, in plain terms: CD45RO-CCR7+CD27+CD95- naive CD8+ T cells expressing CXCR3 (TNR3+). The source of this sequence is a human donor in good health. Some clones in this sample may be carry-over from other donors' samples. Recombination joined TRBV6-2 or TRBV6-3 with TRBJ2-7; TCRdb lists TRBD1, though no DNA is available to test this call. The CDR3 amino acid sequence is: CASSYDSYEQYF.